This T cell receptor beta chain was sequenced during a study of CD8 T cells in ankylosing spondylitis listed by TCRdb under 2017. Context from the whole study: To find TCR variants linked to disease, the study profiled T cell receptor beta repertoires in ankylosing spondylitis patients and healthy donors. In total, the full study cohort was made up of approximately 99 healthy donors and some 26 ankylosing spondylitis patients. Peripheral blood was sampled, and synovial fluid was additionally collected from ankylosing spondylitis patients.

What the work shows at the level of the full study, not this receptor alone: Blood from ankylosing spondylitis patients appeared to be characterized by a TCR beta motif composed of 7 to 9 highly homologous amino acid variants. The disease-linked clones showed a CD8+ phenotype and occurred at relatively low frequencies in peripheral blood. Some motif variants were previously reported in synovial fluid and blood of reactive arthritis patients, suggesting common disease-initiation mechanisms. The disease-linked clones were reported as significantly enriched in matched synovial fluid samples from ankylosing spondylitis patients.

Germline trimming: 5 bases from V, 5 bases from J; junction bases outside gene matches: 7. There are 15 amino acids in the CDR3, from cysteine to phenylalanine inclusive. Only the CDR3 portion is preserved as DNA: 45 bases, with reading frame beginning at the first base. Sequences SGHTA (CDR1) and FQGNSA (CDR2) are obtained from the germline V gene. Sequencing relied on an Illumina HiSeq 2500. Quantitative 5'-RACE with molecular barcodes was used to prepare TCR beta libraries. As for how the authors treated the data: A new computational method, built on a probabilistic model of VDJ rearrangement, was used to identify disease-linked TCR variants. The public sequencing data were trimmed at Q25 with fastp and processed into clonotypes with MiXCR by TCRdb, which kept only in-frame beta chains. Every entry covers one CDR3 protein and lists the most common genes and DNA from its rows. V and J calls and clone size were set by TCRdb, not the authors. This sample gives 250,000 or so distinct CDR3 sequences in total; under 20% of them show up just once. The leading ten clones occupy over 25% of the sample.

A remark on this clonotype: Its cognate antigen has yet to be identified. No quality values exist for individual bases; no much larger clone is one base distant.

The chain was built from TRBV7-2 and TRBJ2-7, with 12 central nucleotides matching TRBD2. This TCR was recovered from a male donor with ankylosing spondylitis or in good health (not recorded which). Sequencing was performed on blood, either unsorted or a sorted T cell fraction (not recorded which). The CDR3 reads as follows: CASSKRLAGADEQYF. The DNA reads TGTGCCAGCAGCAAAAGACTAGCGGGAGCGGACGAGCAGTACTTC.